This is a list of T cell receptor beta chains from one sample in a study of CD8 T cells in Susac syndrome. Each CDR3 protein is one row after TCRdb ran MiXCR on the immunoSEQ multiplex PCR reads. The sample consists of around 130,000 distinct CDR3 sequences, roughly 92% of them appearing once. Sequenced input: CD4+ T cells from PBMCs. These receptors were obtained from a human donor in good health. CDR3s include the opening cysteine and the closing phenylalanine or tryptophan. Fields, in order: CDR3 length, V gene, J gene, D gene, clone size, CDR3 protein, CDR3 DNA. The D gene is left open where the match is weak. Size tells how often a clone was seen (once, few, many) or the class of an expanded clone, and some rows leave it out.

len: 11
v_gene: TRBV6-5
j_gene: TRBJ2-3
d_gene: -
abundance: -
CDR3aa: CASGTSDTQYF
CDR3nt: TGTGCCAGCGGGACCTCAGATACGCAGTATTTT

len: 12
v_gene: TRBV6-2/TRBV6-3
j_gene: TRBJ2-7
d_gene: -
abundance: once
CDR3aa: CASSWSGHEQYF
CDR3nt: TGTGCCAGCAGCTGGAGTGGCCACGAGCAGTACTTC

len: 13
v_gene: TRBV7-9
j_gene: TRBJ2-5
d_gene: -
abundance: -
CDR3aa: CASRAKDQETQYF
CDR3nt: TGTGCCAGCAGAGCCAAGGATCAAGAGACCCAGTACTTC

len: 12
v_gene: TRBV29-1
j_gene: TRBJ2-5
d_gene: -
abundance: -
CDR3aa: CSVEGSGETQYF
CDR3nt: TGCAGCGTTGAAGGGTCGGGGGAGACCCAGTACTTC

len: 14
v_gene: TRBV3-1
j_gene: TRBJ2-1
d_gene: TRBD2
abundance: -
CDR3aa: CASSRTSGRNEQFF
CDR3nt: TGTGCCAGCAGCCGGACTAGCGGGAGGAATGAGCAGTTCTTC

len: 16
v_gene: TRBV18
j_gene: TRBJ2-7
d_gene: TRBD1
abundance: -
CDR3aa: CASSPRQGASGYEQYF
CDR3nt: TGTGCCAGCTCACCACGGCAGGGGGCTTCAGGTTACGAGCAGTACTTC

len: 15
v_gene: TRBV14
j_gene: TRBJ2-7
d_gene: -
abundance: -
CDR3aa: CASSQVAGTGYEQYF
CDR3nt: TGTGCCAGCAGCCAAGTAGCCGGGACGGGCTACGAGCAGTACTTC

len: 13
v_gene: TRBV30
j_gene: TRBJ2-5
d_gene: -
abundance: -
CDR3aa: CAWNVPGRETQYF
CDR3nt: TGTGCCTGGAACGTACCGGGCCGAGAGACCCAGTACTTC

len: 14
v_gene: TRBV19
j_gene: TRBJ2-7
d_gene: -
abundance: once
CDR3aa: CASSTGVTLYEQYF
CDR3nt: TGTGCCAGTAGTACAGGGGTCACCCTCTACGAGCAGTACTTC

len: 18
v_gene: TRBV20-1
j_gene: TRBJ2-2
d_gene: TRBD2
abundance: -
CDR3aa: CSARDQFGGRASTGELFF
CDR3nt: TGCAGTGCTAGAGATCAATTTGGCGGGAGGGCCTCCACCGGGGAGCTGTTTTTT

len: 15
v_gene: TRBV15
j_gene: TRBJ2-1
d_gene: TRBD1
abundance: -
CDR3aa: CATSRGDSGALEQFF
CDR3nt: TGTGCCACCAGCAGAGGGGACAGTGGGGCGCTTGAGCAGTTCTTC

len: 16
v_gene: TRBV7-9
j_gene: TRBJ2-3
d_gene: TRBD2
abundance: -
CDR3aa: CASSIGLAGDTDTQYF
CDR3nt: TGTGCCAGCAGCATCGGACTAGCGGGAGACACAGATACGCAGTATTTT

len: 16
v_gene: TRBV11-1
j_gene: TRBJ2-3
d_gene: -
abundance: -
CDR3aa: CASSRDRGGITDTQYF
CDR3nt: TGTGCCAGCAGCCGGGACCGGGGAGGAATCACAGATACGCAGTATTTT

len: 16
v_gene: TRBV19
j_gene: TRBJ2-2
d_gene: TRBD2
abundance: -
CDR3aa: CASSWLAGTNTGELFF
CDR3nt: TGTGCCAGTAGTTGGCTAGCGGGGACGAACACCGGGGAGCTGTTTTTT

len: 15
v_gene: TRBV20-1
j_gene: TRBJ2-2
d_gene: -
abundance: -
CDR3aa: CSAREGGTNTGELFF
CDR3nt: TGCAGTGCTAGAGAGGGCGGGACAAACACCGGGGAGCTGTTTTTT

len: 15
v_gene: TRBV5-1
j_gene: TRBJ1-1
d_gene: TRBD1
abundance: -
CDR3aa: CASSHGTDPNTEAFF
CDR3nt: TGCGCCAGCAGCCATGGGACAGACCCCAACACTGAAGCTTTCTTT

len: 13
v_gene: TRBV29-1
j_gene: TRBJ2-3
d_gene: TRBD2
abundance: -
CDR3aa: CSAGSGSTDTQYF
CDR3nt: TGCAGCGCTGGTAGCGGGAGCACAGATACGCAGTATTTT

len: 14
v_gene: TRBV4-3
j_gene: TRBJ2-1
d_gene: -
abundance: -
CDR3aa: CASSPLGSVNEQFF
CDR3nt: TGCGCCAGCAGCCCCCTGGGTTCCGTGAATGAGCAGTTCTTC

len: 16
v_gene: TRBV6-2/TRBV6-3
j_gene: TRBJ2-5
d_gene: -
abundance: -
CDR3aa: CASSFSGKGLQETQYF
CDR3nt: TGTGCCAGCAGTTTCTCCGGTAAAGGGCTCCAAGAGACCCAGTACTTC

len: 18
v_gene: TRBV24-1
j_gene: TRBJ1-2
d_gene: -
abundance: -
CDR3aa: CATSTEREPGALEYGYTF
CDR3nt: TGTGCCACCTCGACGGAGAGAGAACCGGGGGCCTTAGAATATGGCTACACCTTC

len: 14
v_gene: TRBV28
j_gene: TRBJ2-5
d_gene: -
abundance: -
CDR3aa: CASSTGRRRETQYF
CDR3nt: TGTGCCAGCAGTACAGGCCGGCGGCGTGAGACCCAGTACTTC

len: 14
v_gene: TRBV30
j_gene: TRBJ2-5
d_gene: TRBD2
abundance: -
CDR3aa: CAWSTGGGGETQYF
CDR3nt: TGTGCCTGGAGTACGGGAGGCGGTGGGGAGACCCAGTACTTC

len: 15
v_gene: TRBV6-5
j_gene: TRBJ1-1
d_gene: -
abundance: -
CDR3aa: CASSYSAGSGTEAFF
CDR3nt: TGTGCCAGCAGTTACTCGGCAGGGTCGGGCACTGAAGCTTTCTTT

len: 17
v_gene: TRBV28
j_gene: TRBJ2-7
d_gene: -
abundance: once
CDR3aa: CASSSPGQKLENYEQYF
CDR3nt: TGTGCCAGCAGCTCCCCAGGACAAAAGCTTGAGAACTACGAGCAGTACTTC

len: 15
v_gene: TRBV27
j_gene: TRBJ2-7
d_gene: -
abundance: few
CDR3aa: CASSSPSSLAYEQYF
CDR3nt: TGTGCCAGCAGTTCGCCCTCTTCACTAGCTTACGAGCAGTACTTC

len: 15
v_gene: TRBV5-1
j_gene: TRBJ2-2
d_gene: TRBD2
abundance: once
CDR3aa: CASSTSSGSTGELFF
CDR3nt: TGCGCCAGCAGCACTTCTAGCGGGAGCACCGGGGAGCTGTTTTTT

len: 10
v_gene: TRBV30
j_gene: TRBJ1-1
d_gene: -
abundance: -
CDR3aa: CAWMNTRAFF
CDR3nt: TGTGCCTGGATGAACACACGGGCTTTCTTT

len: 14
v_gene: TRBV27
j_gene: TRBJ1-5
d_gene: -
abundance: -
CDR3aa: CASSRGDSNQPQHF
CDR3nt: TGTGCCAGCAGTCGGGGTGATAGCAATCAGCCCCAGCATTTT

len: 16
v_gene: TRBV12-3/TRBV12-4
j_gene: TRBJ2-1
d_gene: -
abundance: -
CDR3aa: CASRRGAPDPTNEQFF
CDR3nt: TGTGCCAGCAGGCGTGGGGCCCCTGACCCCACCAATGAGCAGTTCTTC

len: 14
v_gene: TRBV29-1
j_gene: TRBJ1-2
d_gene: TRBD1
abundance: -
CDR3aa: CSVDAGQGEGGYTF
CDR3nt: TGCAGCGTCGACGCCGGACAGGGGGAAGGAGGCTACACCTTC

len: 14
v_gene: TRBV20-1
j_gene: TRBJ2-3
d_gene: -
abundance: -
CDR3aa: CSAPPISPTDTQYF
CDR3nt: TGCAGTGCTCCCCCCATTTCCCCGACAGATACGCAGTATTTT

len: 11
v_gene: TRBV7-9
j_gene: TRBJ2-3
d_gene: -
abundance: -
CDR3aa: CASSFTDTQYF
CDR3nt: TGTGCCAGCAGCTTCACAGATACGCAGTATTTT

len: 12
v_gene: TRBV7-9
j_gene: TRBJ2-1
d_gene: TRBD1
abundance: -
CDR3aa: CASSLARDRQFF
CDR3nt: TGTGCCAGCAGCTTAGCCAGGGACAGGCAGTTCTTC

len: 14
v_gene: TRBV19
j_gene: TRBJ2-2
d_gene: -
abundance: -
CDR3aa: CASSVLANTGELFF
CDR3nt: TGTGCCAGTAGCGTCTTGGCGAACACCGGGGAGCTGTTTTTT

len: 14
v_gene: TRBV7-3
j_gene: TRBJ2-5
d_gene: -
abundance: -
CDR3aa: CASSRGGSLETQYF
CDR3nt: TGTGCCAGCAGCCGTGGCGGGTCCCTGGAGACCCAGTACTTC

len: 14
v_gene: TRBV7-9
j_gene: TRBJ1-2
d_gene: -
abundance: -
CDR3aa: CASSPDRFAYGYTF
CDR3nt: TGTGCCAGCAGCCCCGACAGATTTGCCTATGGCTACACCTTC

len: 14
v_gene: TRBV2
j_gene: TRBJ2-5
d_gene: TRBD2
abundance: -
CDR3aa: CASSPNGGEETQYF
CDR3nt: TGTGCCAGCAGCCCGAATGGGGGGGAAGAGACCCAGTACTTC